Listed below are T cell receptor beta chains from one sample, sequenced in a study of blood T cell repertoires in COVID-19. The data were produced by immunoSEQ multiplex PCR, yet TCRdb's version contains in-frame clones alone and is incomplete. The sample has about 200,000 clones; 85% are singletons. The sample consisted of PBMCs or T cells enriched from blood (not recorded which). The receptors shown here come from a man aged 40-50 years who had recovered from COVID-19. Each CDR3 is given with its conserved first and last residue. D genes are given only for firm matches. Size is omitted from some rows. Given values are once, few, many or a class for expanded clones.

TRBV7-9	-	many	TRBJ1-2	TGTGCCAGCAGCTTGGGCAGGCCCGGCTACACCTTC	CASSLGRPGYTF
TRBV27	TRBD1	-	TRBJ1-5	TGTGCCAGCGGGATTCTGAGATCGGGACAGGGGGCCGGCAATCAGCCCCAGCATTTT	CASGILRSGQGAGNQPQHF
TRBV19	TRBD1	-	TRBJ1-4	TGTGCCAGTAGCCGACAGGGGGCGCGTGAAAAACTGTTTTTT	CASSRQGAREKLFF
TRBV18	-	-	TRBJ2-2	TGTGCCAGCTCACAGGACAGAGGGGAGCTGTTTTTT	CASSQDRGELFF
TRBV13	TRBD2	-	TRBJ2-3	TGTGCCAGCAGCCGCCCGGGGGTAGCGGGAGAGGATACGCAGTATTTT	CASSRPGVAGEDTQYF
TRBV25-1	-	once	TRBJ1-2	TGTGCCAGCAGTGAACACGGCGGGGGTGGCTACACCTTC	CASSEHGGGGYTF
TRBV12-5	TRBD1	-	TRBJ1-1	TGTGCTAGTGGTTTGGGGGGACAGGGGGACGATGAAGCTTTCTTT	CASGLGGQGDDEAFF
TRBV7-8	-	-	TRBJ1-1	TGTGCCAGCAGCTTTACACAAAACACTGAAGCTTTCTTT	CASSFTQNTEAFF
TRBV9	-	-	TRBJ2-1	TGTGCCAGCAGCGTCGGAGGAGGCTCCTACAATGAGCAGTTCTTC	CASSVGGGSYNEQFF
TRBV19	-	-	TRBJ1-5	TGTGCCAGTAGTATAGGCAGGGTTGGTCAGCCCCAGCATTTT	CASSIGRVGQPQHF
TRBV10-1	-	-	TRBJ2-2	TGCGCCACCTCGGGGACCGGGGAGCTGTTTTTT	CATSGTGELFF
TRBV5-4	TRBD1	-	TRBJ1-2	TGTGCCAGCAGCCACGGGACAGGGGGAATCTATGGCTACACCTTC	CASSHGTGGIYGYTF
TRBV29-1	TRBD1	few	TRBJ1-5	TGCAGCGTGGGACAGGGATTCAATCAGCCCCAGCATTTT	CSVGQGFNQPQHF
TRBV7-2	-	few	TRBJ2-3	TGTGCCAGCAGCTTCAGGGGCACAGATACGCAGTATTTT	CASSFRGTDTQYF
TRBV19	-	once	TRBJ2-7	TGTGCCAGTATAGTTGAGCAGTACTTC	CASIVEQYF
TRBV5-1	TRBD2	-	TRBJ2-5	TGCGCCAGCAGCTGGACTAGCGGAGAGACCCAGTACTTC	CASSWTSGETQYF
TRBV28	-	-	TRBJ2-7	TGTGCCAGCAGTTTCGGGTCGCTTACCTACGAGCAGTACTTC	CASSFGSLTYEQYF
TRBV11-3	TRBD1	-	TRBJ2-1	TGTGCCAGCAGCTTAGGACAGGGGATCGATGAGCAGTTCTTC	CASSLGQGIDEQFF
TRBV9	-	-	TRBJ2-2	TGTGCCAGCAGAACGACAGTGAACACCGGGGAGCTGTTTTTT	CASRTTVNTGELFF
TRBV5-6	TRBD1	-	TRBJ2-2	TGTGCCAGCAGCTCTCGGGACAGGGGCTTAACCGGGGAGCTGTTTTTT	CASSSRDRGLTGELFF
TRBV5-1	-	-	TRBJ2-3	TGCGCCAGCAGCTTGGGACTAGTAACCGGCTTT	CASSLGLVTGF
TRBV5-1	-	-	TRBJ1-5	TGCGCCAGCAGCCAGTGGGGAGGCTCGAATCAGCCCCAGCATTTT	CASSQWGGSNQPQHF
TRBV7-2	-	-	TRBJ1-1	TGTGCCAGCAGCTTTGGCGCGGCCACTGAAGCTTTCTTT	CASSFGAATEAFF
TRBV20-1	TRBD2	-	TRBJ2-1	TGCAGTGCTAGTGGCCCTGTACCCGGGACTAGCGGGAGCCTCAGCTGGGATGAGCAGTTCTTC	CSASGPVPGTSGSLSWDEQFF
TRBV4-2	TRBD2	-	TRBJ2-5	TGTGCCAGCAGCCAAGGGACTAGCGGGACCCTCGAGACCCAGTACTTC	CASSQGTSGTLETQYF
TRBV28	-	-	TRBJ1-5	TGTGCCAGCAGTTTACTTCAGGGGAATCAGCCCCAGCATTTT	CASSLLQGNQPQHF
TRBV11-2	TRBD2	-	TRBJ2-7	TGTGCCGATAGTCGCAGCGGGGATAGCTCCTACGAGCAGTACTTC	CADSRSGDSSYEQYF
TRBV6-4	-	few	TRBJ2-1	TGTGCCAGCAGTGAGCGGGCCTACAATGAGCAGTTCTTC	CASSERAYNEQFF
TRBV18	TRBD1	-	TRBJ1-2	TGTGCCAGCTCACCAAGTTCCGGGACAGGGGCCCCCGGTGCCTTC	CASSPSSGTGAPGAF
TRBV7-2	-	-	TRBJ2-3	TGTGCCAGCAGTCGTACTAGTGTCCCAGATACGCAGTATTTT	CASSRTSVPDTQYF
TRBV30	TRBD1	once	TRBJ1-2	TGTGCCTGGAGCCGAGGGACAGGGGCTAACTATGGCTACACCTTC	CAWSRGTGANYGYTF
TRBV4-1	TRBD1	-	TRBJ2-5	TGCGCCAGCAGCCTCGGACAGGACCACGGGACCCAGTACTTC	CASSLGQDHGTQYF
TRBV5-5	-	-	TRBJ1-2	TGTGCCAGCAGCCTCGGGGGAACAGCCTATGGCTACACCTTC	CASSLGGTAYGYTF
TRBV19	TRBD2	-	TRBJ2-2	TGTGCCAGTAGTTGGGGCGGGAGGGCCACCGGGGAGCTGTTTTTT	CASSWGGRATGELFF
TRBV5-5	TRBD1	-	TRBJ1-2	TGTGCCAGCAGCGGAGACAGGGGGCCTCTTGGTGGCTACACCTTC	CASSGDRGPLGGYTF
TRBV4-1	TRBD1	-	TRBJ1-2	TGCGCCAGCAGCCAAGCCGCAGGGGGCTATGGCTACACCTTC	CASSQAAGGYGYTF
TRBV15	-	-	TRBJ1-4	TGTGCCACCAGCAGTACCCGGACAGACTTGAATGAAAAACTGTTTTTT	CATSSTRTDLNEKLFF
TRBV5-6	-	-	TRBJ2-7	TGTGCCAGCAGCTTGATCGGGAACTACGAGCAGTACTTC	CASSLIGNYEQYF
TRBV27	-	-	TRBJ2-2	TGTGCCAGCAGTCCTCTAGCCGGGGAGCTGTTTTTT	CASSPLAGELFF
TRBV19	-	once	TRBJ2-7	TGTGCCAGTAGTCCGTCGTACGGGAGCTCCTACGAGCAGTACTTC	CASSPSYGSSYEQYF
TRBV19	TRBD2	-	TRBJ2-5	TGTGCCAGTAGTATAGTTGGTCTAGCGGGTGGGTCACAAGAGACCCAGTACTTC	CASSIVGLAGGSQETQYF
TRBV7-9	-	-	TRBJ2-2	TGTGCCAGCAGCCCTTGGGGGGGGGCAGACACCGGGGAGCTGTTTTTT	CASSPWGGADTGELFF
TRBV11-2	TRBD2	-	TRBJ2-2	TGTGCCAGCACCACGACTAGCGTGAACACCGGGGAGCTGTTTTTT	CASTTTSVNTGELFF
TRBV29-1	-	-	TRBJ2-4	TGCAGCGTTCATACGACAGAAGTAGCCAAAAACATTCAGTACTTC	CSVHTTEVAKNIQYF
TRBV7-8	-	-	TRBJ1-1	TGTGCCAGCAGCTTACAAGGCAGGGGCTTAGAAGCTTTCTTT	CASSLQGRGLEAFF
TRBV29-1	-	-	TRBJ1-3	TGCAGCGTTGAAGATCAAGGACCAGCGGCTGGAAACACCATATATTTT	CSVEDQGPAAGNTIYF
TRBV2	-	-	TRBJ2-1	TGTGCCACTCAGGCGCGGACTGTTTACAATGAGCAGTTCTTC	CATQARTVYNEQFF
TRBV3-1/TRBV3-2	-	few	TRBJ1-1	TGTGCCAGCAGCCCCCGGGGACAGAACACTGAAGCTTTCTTT	CASSPRGQNTEAFF
TRBV5-1	TRBD2	-	TRBJ2-1	TGCGCCAGCAGCTCGACTAGCGGGAGGGCCCGGGGCAATGAGCAGTTCTTC	CASSSTSGRARGNEQFF
TRBV5-1	TRBD2	-	TRBJ2-1	TGCGCCAGCAGCTTCCCCGGAGGACTAGCGGGAGGGAATGAGCAGTTCTTC	CASSFPGGLAGGNEQFF
TRBV5-4	TRBD2	-	TRBJ2-2	TGTGCCAGCAGCATAGCGGGAGATTACACCGGGGAGCTGTTTTTT	CASSIAGDYTGELFF
TRBV13	TRBD2	-	TRBJ2-1	TGTGCCAGCAGCTTCGGACTAGCGGGGGCCTACAATGAGCAGTTCTTC	CASSFGLAGAYNEQFF
TRBV28	TRBD1	-	TRBJ2-5	TGTGCCAGCAGTTTAGGGGGACAGGGTGACCAGACCCAGTACTTC	CASSLGGQGDQTQYF
TRBV6-1	-	-	TRBJ2-3	TGTGCCAGCAGTGAACTGGGGCTTACGCAGTATTTT	CASSELGLTQYF
TRBV28	-	-	TRBJ1-5	TGTGCCAGCAACCCTAGGGGTTACAATCAGCCCCAGCATTTT	CASNPRGYNQPQHF